This T cell receptor (beta chain) emerged from a study of chemoradiotherapy in HPV16-positive cancers. The CDR3 has 15 residues. V was trimmed by 0 bases and J by 0 bases, leaving 9 bases between them. Per germline, CDR1 MNHEY and CDR2 SVGAGI. This clone was detected once. Method: immunoSEQ multiplex PCR; TCRdb's copy keeps in-frame clones and lacks some. The sample includes 6,500 or so clones, roughly nine tenths of them seen just once. This receptor was taken from a human donor with HPV-associated anogenital cancer. The J gene is TRBJ2-7, the V gene TRBV6-5; no clear D. Sequencing used tumor tissue, obtained from a patient who underwent chemoradiotherapy. The CDR3 loop reads CASSYSTAGSYEQYF. The CDR3, as DNA: TGTGCCAGCAGTTACTCTACGGCAGGCTCCTACGAGCAGTACTTC.